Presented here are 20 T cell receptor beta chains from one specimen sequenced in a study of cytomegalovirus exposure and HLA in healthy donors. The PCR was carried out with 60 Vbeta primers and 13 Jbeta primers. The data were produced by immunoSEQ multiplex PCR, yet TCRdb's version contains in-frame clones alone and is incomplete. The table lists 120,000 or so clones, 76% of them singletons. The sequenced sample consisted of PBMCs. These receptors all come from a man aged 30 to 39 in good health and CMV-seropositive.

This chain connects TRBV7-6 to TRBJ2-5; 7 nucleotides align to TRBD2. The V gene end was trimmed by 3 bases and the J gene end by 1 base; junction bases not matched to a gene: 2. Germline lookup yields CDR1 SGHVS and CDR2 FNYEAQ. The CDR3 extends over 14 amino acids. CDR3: CASSFSGGQETQYF. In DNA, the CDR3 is TGTGCCAGCAGCTTTTCGGGGGGCCAAGAGACCCAGTACTTC.

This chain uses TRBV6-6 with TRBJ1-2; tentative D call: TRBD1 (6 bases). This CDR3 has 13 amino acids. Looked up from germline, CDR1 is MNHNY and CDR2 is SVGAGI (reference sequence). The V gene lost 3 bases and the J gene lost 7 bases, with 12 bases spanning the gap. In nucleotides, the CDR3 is TGTGCCAGCAGTTATAGGGGGGGTTCTGGCTACACCTTC. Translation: CASSYRGGSGYTF.

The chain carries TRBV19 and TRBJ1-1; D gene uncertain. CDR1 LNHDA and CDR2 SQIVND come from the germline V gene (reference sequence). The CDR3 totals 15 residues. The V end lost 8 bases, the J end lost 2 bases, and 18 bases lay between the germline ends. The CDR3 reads CASHRLAGINTEAFF. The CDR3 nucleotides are TGTGCCAGTCATAGACTTGCGGGGATTAACACTGAAGCTTTCTTT.

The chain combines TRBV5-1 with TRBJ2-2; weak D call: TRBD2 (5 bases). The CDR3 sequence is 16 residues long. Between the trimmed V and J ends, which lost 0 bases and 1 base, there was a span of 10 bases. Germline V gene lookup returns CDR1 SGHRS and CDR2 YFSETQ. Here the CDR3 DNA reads TGCGCCAGCAGCTTGGGGGAGCCGGTGAACACCGGGGAGCTGTTTTTT. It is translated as CASSLGEPVNTGELFF.

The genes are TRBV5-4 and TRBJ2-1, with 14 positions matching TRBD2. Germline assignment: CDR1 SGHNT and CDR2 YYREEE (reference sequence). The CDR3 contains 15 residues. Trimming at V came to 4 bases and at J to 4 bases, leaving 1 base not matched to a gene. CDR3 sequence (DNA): TGTGCCAGCAGCCGACTAGCGGGGGGGTACAATGAGCAGTTCTTC. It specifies CASSRLAGGYNEQFF.

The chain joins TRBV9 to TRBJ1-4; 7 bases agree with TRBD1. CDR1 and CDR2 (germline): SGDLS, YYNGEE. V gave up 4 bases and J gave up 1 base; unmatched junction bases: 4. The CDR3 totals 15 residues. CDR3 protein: CASSPQGGTNEKLFF. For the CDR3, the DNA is TGTGCCAGCAGCCCCCAGGGGGGAACTAATGAAAAACTGTTTTTT.

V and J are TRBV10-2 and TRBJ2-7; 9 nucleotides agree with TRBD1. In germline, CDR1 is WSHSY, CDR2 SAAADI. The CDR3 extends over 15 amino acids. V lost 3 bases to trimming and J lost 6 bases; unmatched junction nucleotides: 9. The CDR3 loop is CASSEPGTGQFEQYF. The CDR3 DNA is TGCGCCAGCAGTGAACCCGGGACAGGGCAATTCGAGCAGTACTTC.

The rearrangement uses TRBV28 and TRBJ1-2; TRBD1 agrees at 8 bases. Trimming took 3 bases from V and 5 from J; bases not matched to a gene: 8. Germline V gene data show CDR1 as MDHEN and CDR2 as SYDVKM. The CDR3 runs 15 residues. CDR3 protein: CASSFSGGGEYGYTF. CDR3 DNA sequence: TGTGCCAGCAGTTTCTCAGGGGGCGGGGAATATGGCTACACCTTC.

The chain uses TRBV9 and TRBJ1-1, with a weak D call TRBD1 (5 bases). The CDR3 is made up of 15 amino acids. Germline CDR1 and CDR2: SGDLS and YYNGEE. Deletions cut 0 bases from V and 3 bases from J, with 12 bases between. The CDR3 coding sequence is TGTGCCAGCAGCGTAGCGGCAGGGTGGGACACTGAAGCTTTCTTT. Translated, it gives CASSVAAGWDTEAFF.

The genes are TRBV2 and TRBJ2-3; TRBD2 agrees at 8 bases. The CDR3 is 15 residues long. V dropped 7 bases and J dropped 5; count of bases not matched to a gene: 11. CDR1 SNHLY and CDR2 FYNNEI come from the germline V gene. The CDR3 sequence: CASTAGAAGGDTQYF. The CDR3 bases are TGTGCCAGCACAGCGGGGGCCGCCGGGGGAGATACGCAGTATTTT.

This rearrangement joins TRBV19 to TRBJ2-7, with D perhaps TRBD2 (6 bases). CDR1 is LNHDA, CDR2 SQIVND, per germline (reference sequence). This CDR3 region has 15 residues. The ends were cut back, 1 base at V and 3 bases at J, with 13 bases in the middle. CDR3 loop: CASSIGYGGIYEQYF. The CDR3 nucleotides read TGTGCCAGTAGTATAGGGTACGGAGGGATCTACGAGCAGTACTTC.

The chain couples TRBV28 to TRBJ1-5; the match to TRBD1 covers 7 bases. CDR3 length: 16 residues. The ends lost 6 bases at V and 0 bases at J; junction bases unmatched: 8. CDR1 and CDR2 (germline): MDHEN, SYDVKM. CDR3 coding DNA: TGTGCCAGCAGGCCCGGGACAGCTCATAGCAATCAGCCCCAGCATTTT. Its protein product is CASRPGTAHSNQPQHF.

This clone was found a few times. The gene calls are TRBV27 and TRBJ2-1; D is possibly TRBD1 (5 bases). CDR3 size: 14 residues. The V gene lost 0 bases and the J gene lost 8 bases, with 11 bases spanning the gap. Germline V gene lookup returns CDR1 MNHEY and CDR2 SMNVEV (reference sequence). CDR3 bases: TGTGCCAGCAGTTTATCGCCCCAGGGCGATGAGCAGTTCTTC. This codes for CASSLSPQGDEQFF.

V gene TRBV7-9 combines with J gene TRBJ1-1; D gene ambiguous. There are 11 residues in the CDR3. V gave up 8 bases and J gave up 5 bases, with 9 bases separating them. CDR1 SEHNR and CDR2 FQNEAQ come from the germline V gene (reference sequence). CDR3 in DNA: TGTGCCAGCCGGCGGGATACTGAAGCTTTCTTT. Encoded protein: CASRRDTEAFF.

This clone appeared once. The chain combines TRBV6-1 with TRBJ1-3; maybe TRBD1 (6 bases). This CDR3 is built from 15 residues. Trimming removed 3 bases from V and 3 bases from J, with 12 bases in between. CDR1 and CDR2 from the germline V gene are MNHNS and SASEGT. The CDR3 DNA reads TGTGCCAGCAGTGAGAGGGGGTATGGTGGAAACACCATATATTTT. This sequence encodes CASSERGYGGNTIYF.

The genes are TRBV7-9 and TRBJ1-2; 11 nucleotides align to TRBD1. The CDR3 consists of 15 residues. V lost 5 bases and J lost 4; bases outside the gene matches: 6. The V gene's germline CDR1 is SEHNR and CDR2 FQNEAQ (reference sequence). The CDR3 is CASSPGQGVGYGYTF. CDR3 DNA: TGTGCCAGCAGCCCGGGACAGGGGGTTGGCTATGGCTACACCTTC.

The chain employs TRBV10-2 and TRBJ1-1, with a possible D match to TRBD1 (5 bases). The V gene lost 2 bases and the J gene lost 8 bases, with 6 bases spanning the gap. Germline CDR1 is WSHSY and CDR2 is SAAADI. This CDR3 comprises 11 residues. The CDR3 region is CASSEGGEAFF. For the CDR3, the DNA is TGCGCCAGCAGTGAGGGGGGGGAAGCTTTCTTT.

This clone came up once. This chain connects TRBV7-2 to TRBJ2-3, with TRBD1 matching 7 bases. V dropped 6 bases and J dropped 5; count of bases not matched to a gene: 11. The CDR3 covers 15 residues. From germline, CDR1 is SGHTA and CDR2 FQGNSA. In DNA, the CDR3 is TGTGCCAGCAGTTACAGGGGAAAAGGCATAGATACGCAGTATTTT. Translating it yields CASSYRGKGIDTQYF.

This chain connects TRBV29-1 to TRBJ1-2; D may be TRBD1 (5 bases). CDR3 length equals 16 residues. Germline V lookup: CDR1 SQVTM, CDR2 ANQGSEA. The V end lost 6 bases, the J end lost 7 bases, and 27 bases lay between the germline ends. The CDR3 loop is CSVQGLGEGPASGYTF. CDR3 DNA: TGCAGCGTGCAAGGACTAGGCGAGGGACCCGCAAGTGGCTACACCTTC. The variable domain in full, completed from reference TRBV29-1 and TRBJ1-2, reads SAVISQKPSRDICQRGTSLTIQCQVDSQVTMMFWYRQQPGQSLTLIATANQGSEATYESGFVIDKFPISRPNLTFSTLTVSNMSPEDSSIYLCSVQGLGEGPASGYTFGSGTRLTVV.

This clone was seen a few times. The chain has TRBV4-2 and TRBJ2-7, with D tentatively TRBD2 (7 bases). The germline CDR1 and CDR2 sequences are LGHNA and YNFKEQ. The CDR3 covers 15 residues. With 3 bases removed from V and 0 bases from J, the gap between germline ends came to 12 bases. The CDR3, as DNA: TGTGCCAGCAGCCAGGGGGGGGCGGACTCCTACGAGCAGTACTTC. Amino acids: CASSQGGADSYEQYF.